This T cell receptor beta chain derives from a study of blood T cell repertoires in COVID-19. The overall study: T cells, B-cell-depleted T cells, or PBMCs provided the cDNA or gDNA that served as material.

Looked up from germline, CDR1 is MDHEN and CDR2 is SYDVKM. The CDR3 has 17 residues. The V end was cut by 2 bases, the J end by 2 bases, with 17 bases between. Generated by immunoSEQ multiplex PCR, the TCRdb table keeps only in-frame clones and is missing some. In the table there are some 50,000 clones, 85% to 90% of which are singletons. This TCR came from a human donor in a cohort sampled during active COVID-19. Material for sequencing was peripheral blood. The rearrangement links TRBV28 to TRBJ2-3; tentative D call: TRBD2 (6 bases). CDR3 bases: TGTGCCAGCAGTTTAAGGATCGGCGGGACCAACACAGATACGCAGTATTTT. Its protein is CASSLRIGGTNTDTQYF. The full variable domain, with the rest looked up from reference TRBV28 and TRBJ2-3, is DVKVTQSSRYLVKRTGEKVFLECVQDMDHENMFWYRQDPGLGLRLIYFSYDVKMKEKGDIPEGYSVSREKKERFSLILESASTNQTSMYLCASSLRIGGTNTDTQYFGPGTRLTVL.